Listed below are T cell receptor beta chains from one sample, sequenced in a study. TCRdb reprocessed the 5' RACE reads via MiXCR and lists one record per CDR3 protein. The sample lists approximately 40,000 distinct CDR3 sequences; around 30% were seen once. The source material was tumor-infiltrating memory CD4+ T cells sorted from the breast tumor. These receptors came from a female donor with breast cancer. Each CDR3 is given with its conserved first and last residue. Fields, in order: J gene, D gene, clone size, V gene, CDR3 DNA, CDR3 protein. D genes are given only for firm matches. Clone size is given for some rows only: seen once, a few or many times, or a class if the clone is expanded.

TRBJ1-6	.	few	TRBV28	TGTGCCAGCAGGAAGGGCCCCAGCTCCTATAATTCACCCCTCCACTTT	CASRKGPSSYNSPLHF
TRBJ2-3	TRBD1	.	TRBV9	TGTGCCAGCAGCCTCGCCGGGACAGGGTTCACAGATACGCAGTATTTT	CASSLAGTGFTDTQYF
TRBJ2-5	TRBD2	.	TRBV13	TGTGCCAGCAGCTTAGCATCGGCTAGCGGAGACCAAGAGACCCAGTACTTC	CASSLASASGDQETQYF
TRBJ2-7	.	.	TRBV7-9	TGTGCCAGCGAGGAAGCAACTTGGCAGTACTTC	CASEEATWQYF
TRBJ2-5	.	.	TRBV6-1	TGTGCCAGCAGTGAGGGAGCAAAAGAGACCCAGTACTTC	CASSEGAKETQYF
TRBJ2-7	TRBD2	many	TRBV7-9	TGTGCCAGCAGCTTAGCCCTAGCGGGAGGAAACTACGAGCAGTACTTC	CASSLALAGGNYEQYF
TRBJ2-7	.	.	TRBV2	TGTGCCAGCAGTGACGGTAACTACGAGCAGTACTTC	CASSDGNYEQYF
TRBJ2-5	.	.	TRBV9	TGTGCCAGCAGCGCCGGGACAACTCAAGAGACCCAGAACTTC	CASSAGTTQETQNF
TRBJ2-6	.	.	TRBV6-5	TGTGCCAGCAGCCCGGGAAGCTCTGGGGCCAACGTCCTGACTTTC	CASSPGSSGANVLTF
TRBJ1-4	TRBD1	few	TRBV4-3	TGCGCCAGCAGCAACGACAGGGAGGGTTTGGAAAAACTGTTTTTT	CASSNDREGLEKLFF
TRBJ1-1	.	few	TRBV6-2/TRBV6-3	TGTGCCAGCAGCAACAGGGTTCCGAACACTGAAGCTTTCTTT	CASSNRVPNTEAFF